This section outlines one T cell receptor (beta chain) sequence together with its context. The CDR3 contains 15 residues. Germline-derived CDR1 and CDR2 are SGHRS and YFSETQ. V lost 6 bases to trimming and J lost 6 bases, with 18 bases between them. The data belong to a study of cytomegalovirus exposure and HLA in healthy donors. The primer mix had 60 Vbeta and 13 Jbeta primers. TCRdb's table, derived via immunoSEQ multiplex PCR, lists solely in-frame clones and lacks some. There are approximately 97,000 clones in the sample; 73% occur only once, and roughly 3.5% lies in the top ten. This TCR was recovered from a man aged 35 to 55 in good health and CMV-seronegative. V usage is TRBV5-1 and J usage is TRBJ1-4; tentative D call: TRBD1 (6 bases). The sequencing input was PBMCs. CDR3 sequence (DNA): TGCGCCAGCACACCAATGGCGGGGGCAGATGAAAAACTGTTTTTT. Translation: CASTPMAGADEKLFF. The variable domain in full, with the rest retrieved from reference TRBV5-1 and TRBJ1-4, is KAGVTQTPRYLIKTRGQQVTLSCSPISGHRSVSWYQQTPGQGLQFLFEYFSETQRNKGNFPGRFSGRQFSNSRSEMNVSTLELGDSALYLCASTPMAGADEKLFFGSGTQLSVL.